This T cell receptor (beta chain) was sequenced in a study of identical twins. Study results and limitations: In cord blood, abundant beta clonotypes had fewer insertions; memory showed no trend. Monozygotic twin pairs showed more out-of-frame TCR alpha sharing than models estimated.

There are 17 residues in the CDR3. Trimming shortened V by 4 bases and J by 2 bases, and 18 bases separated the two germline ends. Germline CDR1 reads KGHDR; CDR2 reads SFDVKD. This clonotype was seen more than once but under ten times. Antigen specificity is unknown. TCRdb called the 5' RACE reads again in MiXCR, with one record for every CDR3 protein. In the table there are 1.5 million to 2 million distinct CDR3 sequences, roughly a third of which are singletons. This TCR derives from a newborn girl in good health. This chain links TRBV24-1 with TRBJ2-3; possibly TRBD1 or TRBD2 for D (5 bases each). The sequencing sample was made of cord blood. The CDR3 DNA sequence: TGTGCCACCAGTGACTCCGGGACCCCGCTTCACACAGATACGCAGTATTTT. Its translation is CATSDSGTPLHTDTQYF.